This T cell receptor (beta chain) was obtained from a study of blood T cell repertoires in COVID-19. The overall study: From the United States, Italy and Spain came samples of acute and convalescent COVID-19. PBMCs, B-cell-depleted T cells, or T cells provided the cDNA or gDNA that made up the material.

CDR3 length: 16 residues. After removal of 8 bases from V and 5 bases from J, the junction contained 12 bases not matched to a gene. From germline, CDR1 is SNHLY and CDR2 FYNNEI. In the source study's methods: From reference gene primer amplification, estimates of nucleated cell counts were derived. TCRdb's table, derived via immunoSEQ multiplex PCR, lists solely in-frame clones and lacks some. V and J calls and clone size are those listed in that table; D and trimming were worked out from the DNA. This sample yields about 82,000 clones, of which 70% to 90% are seen a single time; 18% belongs to the top ten.

Specimen: peripheral blood. The TCR originated in an elderly man with active or convalescent COVID-19. The V and J genes are TRBV2 and TRBJ2-2; 9 bases align to TRBD2. As DNA, the CDR3 is TGTGCCAGCGGGGGAGGGAGACTAGCGGATACCGGGGAGCTGTTTTTT. Translated, it gives CASGGGRLADTGELFF.